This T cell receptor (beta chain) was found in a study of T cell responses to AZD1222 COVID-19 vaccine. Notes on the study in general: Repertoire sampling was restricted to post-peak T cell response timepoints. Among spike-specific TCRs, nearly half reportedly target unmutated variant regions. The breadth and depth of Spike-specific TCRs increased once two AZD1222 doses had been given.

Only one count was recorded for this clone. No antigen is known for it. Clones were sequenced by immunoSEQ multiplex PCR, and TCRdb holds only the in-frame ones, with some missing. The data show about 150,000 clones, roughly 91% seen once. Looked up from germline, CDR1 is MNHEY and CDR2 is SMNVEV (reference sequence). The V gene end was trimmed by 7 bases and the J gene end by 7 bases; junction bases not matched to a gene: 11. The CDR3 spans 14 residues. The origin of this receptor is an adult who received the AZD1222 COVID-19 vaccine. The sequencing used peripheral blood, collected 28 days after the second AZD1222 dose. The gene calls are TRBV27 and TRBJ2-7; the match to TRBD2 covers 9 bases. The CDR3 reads CASTAGGHLMEQYF. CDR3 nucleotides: TGTGCCAGCACGGCGGGAGGGCACCTCATGGAGCAGTACTTC.